What follows describes a single T cell receptor beta chain. Profiled with immunoSEQ multiplex PCR; TCRdb holds only in-frame clones, not every one. The profile shows under 200,000 clones, roughly 96% of them singletons. This record belongs to a study of cytomegalovirus exposure and HLA in healthy donors. The V end lost 5 bases, the J end lost 5 bases, and 15 bases lay between the germline ends. There are 14 residues in the CDR3. Germline V lookup: CDR1 PRHDT, CDR2 FYEKMQ (reference sequence). The chain joins TRBV13 to TRBJ1-1, with no clear D. The sequence was obtained from a young woman in good health and CMV-seronegative. Sequenced: PBMCs. CDR3 in amino acids: CASSALGGSTEAFF. CDR3 coding DNA: TGTGCCAGCAGCGCCCTTGGAGGGAGTACTGAAGCTTTCTTT.